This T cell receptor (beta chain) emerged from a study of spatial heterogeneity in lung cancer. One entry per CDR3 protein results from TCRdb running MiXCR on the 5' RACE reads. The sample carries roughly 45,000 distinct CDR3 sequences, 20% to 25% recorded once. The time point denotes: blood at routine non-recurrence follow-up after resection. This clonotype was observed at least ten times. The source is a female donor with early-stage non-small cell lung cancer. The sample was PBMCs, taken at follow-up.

This CDR3 is CASSAPTRQVPKITDTQYF. As DNA, the CDR3 is TGCGCCAGCAGCGCCCCCACTCGACAGGTCCCGAAAATCACAGATACGCAGTATTTT. The chain is built from TRBV5-1 and TRBJ2-3; TRBD1 is a possible D gene (6 bases). The germline V gene encodes CDR1 SGHRS and CDR2 YFSETQ. With 4 bases removed from V and 2 bases from J, the gap between germline ends came to 26 bases. This CDR3 contains 19 residues.